Listed below are T cell receptor beta chains from one sample, sequenced in a study of T cells after posttransplantation cyclophosphamide. The table came from immunoSEQ multiplex PCR; TCRdb's copy has only in-frame clones and leaves some out. The sample has 50,000 to 65,000 clones; roughly 84% are singletons. The sample comprised PBMCs. The receptor source for this set is a young man with a blood cancer, CMV-positive, and with a related stem cell donor. Both conserved end residues are part of each CDR3. A D gene is named only where the DNA matches it firmly. Not all rows give a size; the values are once, few, many and, for expanded clones, a class.

V: TRBV7-3; J: TRBJ2-1; size: once; D: NA; CDR3: CASSSIYSSYNEQFF; DNA: TGTGCCAGCAGCTCCATTTATAGCTCCTACAATGAGCAGTTCTTC
V: TRBV7-8; J: TRBJ2-7; size: NA; D: TRBD1; CDR3: CASSLVGQTVTYF; DNA: TGTGCCAGCAGCTTAGTGGGACAGACCGTGACGTACTTC
V: TRBV5-5; J: TRBJ2-1; size: NA; D: NA; CDR3: CASSLGRVTYNEQFF; DNA: TGTGCCAGCAGCTTGGGACGGGTTACCTACAATGAGCAGTTCTTC
V: TRBV2; J: TRBJ2-3; size: NA; D: NA; CDR3: CASSGWAGTQYF; DNA: TGTGCCAGCAGTGGGTGGGCGGGTACGCAGTATTTT
V: TRBV19; J: TRBJ1-4; size: NA; D: NA; CDR3: CASSSATNEKLFF; DNA: TGTGCCAGTAGTAGCGCGACTAATGAAAAACTGTTTTTT
V: TRBV4-1; J: TRBJ2-1; size: NA; D: NA; CDR3: CASSFRPTLSTLSGYHNEQFF; DNA: TGCGCCAGCAGCTTCCGGCCCACATTAAGTACATTATCGGGATATCACAATGAGCAGTTCTTC
V: TRBV7-9; J: TRBJ1-3; size: NA; D: TRBD1; CDR3: CASSSQKQGALGNTIYF; DNA: TGTGCCAGCAGCTCCCAGAAACAGGGGGCGCTAGGAAACACCATATATTTT
V: TRBV7-9; J: TRBJ2-3; size: NA; D: NA; CDR3: CASSQRDTSTDTQYF; DNA: TGTGCCAGCAGCCAACGGGACACTAGCACAGATACGCAGTATTTT
V: TRBV4-3; J: TRBJ2-3; size: NA; D: TRBD1; CDR3: CASRSGQGESDTQYF; DNA: TGCGCCAGCAGATCCGGACAGGGGGAATCAGATACGCAGTATTTT
V: TRBV30; J: TRBJ1-4; size: NA; D: NA; CDR3: CAWSVRGNEKLFF; DNA: TGTGCCTGGAGTGTAAGGGGCAATGAAAAACTGTTTTTT
V: TRBV9; J: TRBJ2-5; size: few; D: TRBD2; CDR3: CASSASGAYETQYF; DNA: TGTGCCAGCAGCGCCAGCGGGGCGTATGAGACCCAGTACTTC
V: TRBV2; J: TRBJ2-2; size: NA; D: TRBD2; CDR3: CASSGLAGGVTGELFF; DNA: TGTGCCAGCAGTGGACTAGCGGGAGGCGTCACCGGGGAGCTGTTTTTT
V: TRBV21-1; J: TRBJ2-7; size: NA; D: NA; CDR3: CASRPLGTSGRFDYEQYF; DNA: TGTGCCAGCAGACCACTCGGGACTAGCGGGAGATTTGACTACGAGCAGTACTTC
V: TRBV7-2; J: TRBJ2-3; size: once; D: TRBD2; CDR3: CASSLTSGDTQYF; DNA: TGTGCCAGCAGCTTAACTAGCGGGGATACGCAGTATTTT
V: TRBV19; J: TRBJ1-1; size: NA; D: NA; CDR3: CASSKQTLNTEAFF; DNA: TGTGCCAGTAGCAAACAGACCTTGAACACTGAAGCTTTCTTT
V: TRBV7-9; J: TRBJ2-7; size: NA; D: TRBD2; CDR3: CASSLVSGRNYEQYF; DNA: TGTGCCAGCAGCTTGGTTAGCGGGAGGAACTACGAGCAGTACTTC
V: TRBV6-5; J: TRBJ2-1; size: NA; D: TRBD2; CDR3: CASSYAAPSGHNEQFF; DNA: TGTGCCAGCAGTTACGCGGCCCCTAGCGGCCACAATGAGCAGTTCTTC